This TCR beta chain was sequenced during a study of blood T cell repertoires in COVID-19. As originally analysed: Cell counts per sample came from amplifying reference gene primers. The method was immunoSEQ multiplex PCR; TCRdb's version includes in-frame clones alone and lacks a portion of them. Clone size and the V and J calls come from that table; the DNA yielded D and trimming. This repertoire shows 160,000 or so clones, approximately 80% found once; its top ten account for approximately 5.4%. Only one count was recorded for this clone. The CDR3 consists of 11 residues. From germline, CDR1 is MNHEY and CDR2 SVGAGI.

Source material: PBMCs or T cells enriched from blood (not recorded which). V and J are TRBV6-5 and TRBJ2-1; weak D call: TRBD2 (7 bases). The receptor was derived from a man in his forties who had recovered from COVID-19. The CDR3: CAGGPHNEQFF. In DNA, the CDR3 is TGTGCGGGGGGGCCGCACAATGAGCAGTTCTTC.